The entry below describes one T cell receptor beta chain. Antigen unknown. The CDR3 sequence is 16 residues long. V lost 2 bases and J lost 5, with 20 bases in between. Germline values: CDR1 SGHRS, CDR2 YFSETQ. It was by quantitative 5'-RACE with molecular barcodes that TCR beta libraries were made. TCRdb re-analysed the 5' RACE reads in MiXCR, keeping a single row per CDR3 protein. The table shows 200,000 to 250,000 distinct CDR3 sequences, with about 26% occurring only once. This sample stems from a study of CD8 T cells in ankylosing spondylitis. Study-wide results and caveats: Seemingly distinctive of ankylosing spondylitis blood was a TCR beta motif formed by eight highly homologous variants. In synovial fluid and blood from reactive arthritis, some motif variants were previously reported. The study looked at matched synovial fluid samples from ankylosing spondylitis patients. Disease-linked clones were reported to be significantly enriched there.

Input material: blood, either unsorted or a sorted T cell fraction (not recorded which). The rearrangement uses TRBV5-1 and TRBJ2-7, with D possibly being TRBD2 (6 bases). The receptor comes from a male donor with ankylosing spondylitis or in good health (not recorded which). The CDR3 here is CASSLDRGGGGDEQYF. CDR3 nucleotide sequence: TGCGCCAGCAGCTTAGACCGGGGTGGCGGAGGGGACGAGCAGTACTTC.